One sample yielded the 2 T cell receptor beta chains listed below, sequenced in a study of identical twins' blood T cells. MiXCR, applied by TCRdb to the 5' RACE reads, yields one record per CDR3 protein. Of 350,000 to 400,000 distinct CDR3 sequences in the sample, about 28% were seen once. The specimen sequenced was PBMCs. These receptors came from a woman aged 18 to 55 in good health.

This clonotype was seen a handful of times. The chain joins TRBV18 to TRBJ2-1, with D perhaps matching TRBD1 (5 bases). The V end lost 2 bases, the J end lost 5 bases, and 16 bases lay between the germline ends. Looked up from germline, CDR1 is KGHSH and CDR2 is LQKENI. The CDR3 runs 16 residues. The CDR3 DNA reads TGTGCCAGCTCACCAAGCCCTTCGACAGCCAACAATGAGCAGTTCTTC. The encoded protein is CASSPSPSTANNEQFF.

V gene TRBV10-3 combines with J gene TRBJ2-3; 7 bases align to TRBD2. Germline CDR1 reads ENHRY; CDR2 reads SYGVKD. The trim removed 5 bases at V and 4 bases at J, leaving 12 bases unmatched. The CDR3 has 16 amino acids. The CDR3 loop is CAISPQGAGEADTQYF. The CDR3 DNA reads as TGTGCCATCAGTCCCCAAGGCGCGGGAGAGGCAGATACGCAGTATTTT.